These 6 T cell receptor beta chains were sequenced from one sample in a study of shared clonotypes between healthy human individuals. Only in-frame clones appear in the TCRdb table, and some are missing; sequencing was by immunoSEQ multiplex PCR. The sample records 90,000 to 100,000 clones, less than 50% being singletons. The sequencing sample was made of PBMCs. These receptor sequences come from a woman aged 40-49 years in good health. Some clones in this sample may be carry-over from other donors' samples.

V and J are TRBV11-2 and TRBJ2-3, with D uncertain. The V gene lost 3 bases and the J gene lost 3 bases, with 7 bases spanning the gap. The CDR3 runs 13 residues. Germline CDR1 is SGHAT and CDR2 is FQNNGV. CDR3 sequence (DNA): TGTGCCAGCAGCTTTGGCTCAACAGATACGCAGTATTTT. Its protein product is CASSFGSTDTQYF.

This clone was seen a few times. The rearrangement uses TRBV10-3 and TRBJ2-1, with 7 bases aligning to TRBD2. With 3 bases clipped from V and 4 bases from J, the junction kept 15 bases outside the gene matches. The CDR3 is 18 residues long. In germline, CDR1 is ENHRY, CDR2 SYGVKD. CDR3 sequence (DNA): TGTGCCATCAGTGACCTCGGGGGGAGGGCCCGGGGATACAATGAGCAGTTCTTC. It is translated as CAISDLGGRARGYNEQFF.

Ten or more counts support this clone. CDR3 nucleotide sequence: TGTGCCAGCAGCTTCCCCTGGACTAGCGGGTCGGGCGAGCAGTACTTC. Encoded protein: CASSFPWTSGSGEQYF. This rearrangement joins TRBV11-2 to TRBJ2-7, with 11 bases fitting TRBD2. Per germline, CDR1 SGHAT and CDR2 FQNNGV. V trimming: 3 bases; J trimming: 6 bases; junction bases outside the gene matches: 10. The CDR3 has 16 amino acids.

This clone has a count of ten or more. J is TRBJ2-7 and V is TRBV5-6; D is possibly TRBD1 (6 bases). CDR1 is SGHDT and CDR2 is YYEEEE in the germline V gene. This CDR3 has 17 amino acids. Trimming took off 0 bases at V and 0 bases at J, with 16 bases between the two ends. The CDR3 sequence: CASSLASQGLDSYEQYF. The CDR3, as DNA: TGTGCCAGCAGCTTGGCTTCTCAGGGGTTGGACTCCTACGAGCAGTACTTC. Based on the CDR3 plus reference TRBV5-6 and TRBJ2-7, the full variable domain is DAGVTQSPTHLIKTRGQQVTLRCSPKSGHDTVSWYQQALGQGPQFIFQYYEEEERQRGNFPDRFSGHQFPNYSSELNVNALLLGDSALYLCASSLASQGLDSYEQYFGPGTRLTVT.

Only a few counts were recorded for this clone. The chain recombines TRBV5-1 with TRBJ1-1, with TRBD1 matching over 7 bases. The CDR3 consists of 15 residues. In germline, CDR1 is SGHRS, CDR2 YFSETQ. V dropped 4 bases and J dropped 0; count of bases not matched to a gene: 6. Written as DNA, the CDR3 is TGCGCCAGCAGCGGCCCGGGACAGATGAACACTGAAGCTTTCTTT. It translates to CASSGPGQMNTEAFF.

This clone was found a few times. The CDR3 nucleotides are TGCGCCAGCAGCTTACGACTAGCGGGAGGGGCAGATACGCAGTATTTT. Protein product: CASSLRLAGGADTQYF. This chain connects TRBV4-1 to TRBJ2-3; TRBD2 aligns across 14 bases. V lost 5 bases, J lost 4 bases, and 5 bases stayed unmatched. Germline-derived CDR1 and CDR2 are MGHRA and YSYEKL. CDR3 length: 16 residues.